This T cell receptor (beta chain) was recovered during a study of a mutant IDH1 vaccine in newly diagnosed glioma. The wider study: Radiotherapy alone preceded vaccination by 4-6 weeks; alternatively, vaccination started with temozolomide cycles. Earlier treatment was radiotherapy, temozolomide, or both, with most getting both.

TCRdb keeps only in-frame clones here, not all; method: immunoSEQ multiplex PCR. Altogether about 94,000 clones are present, roughly 86% being singletons, with the ten largest covering over 0.7%. With regard to this clone: Its antigen is currently unknown.

Germline CDR1 and CDR2: GTSNPN and SVGIG (reference sequence). After removal of 0 bases from V and 3 bases from J, the junction contained 3 bases not matched to a gene. The CDR3 is 15 residues long. Time point in this sample: week 47, end of study. Every vaccination contained 300 ug of the mutant IDH1 20-mer peptide and was paired with topical imiquimod. V and J are TRBV30 and TRBJ2-1; 9 nucleotides agree with TRBD2. This specimen consisted of PBMCs, obtained from a glioma patient whose treatment included an IDH1 peptide vaccine. This receptor was taken from a woman between 45 and 60 years old with glioma. Here the CDR3 DNA reads TGTGCCTGGAGTGTGGTACTAGCGGGCTACAATGAGCAGTTCTTC. As protein: CAWSVVLAGYNEQFF. The entire variable domain, with the rest obtained from reference TRBV30 and TRBJ2-1, is as follows: SQTIHQWPATLVQPVGSPLSLECTVEGTSNPNLYWYRQAAGRGLQLLFYSVGIGQISSEVPQNLSASRPQDRQFILSSKKLLLSDSGFYLCAWSVVLAGYNEQFFGPGTRLTVL.